Following are 6 T cell receptor beta chains from one sample sequenced in a study of T cell repertoires in cytomegalovirus infection. TCRdb called the reads again in MiXCR, with one record for every CDR3 protein. The table includes more than 400,000 distinct CDR3 sequences, around a quarter detected once. Sequenced material: PBMCs. All receptors derive from a human donor in good health (CMV status not recorded). Some clones in this sample may be carry-over from other donors' samples.

The V gene is TRBV7-9, the J gene TRBJ1-3; the D is unclear. Germline assignment: CDR1 SEHNR and CDR2 FQNEAQ (reference sequence). V was trimmed by 5 bases and J by 3 bases, leaving 8 bases between them. The CDR3 totals 13 residues. The CDR3 loop reads CASSTSDGNTIYF. In nucleotides, the CDR3 is TGTGCCAGCAGCACCAGTGATGGAAACACCATATATTTT.

A few counts support this clonotype. V and J are TRBV6-5 and TRBJ1-1; D gene ambiguous. V was shortened by 4 bases and J by 4 bases, with 7 bases between the two germline ends. In germline, CDR1 is MNHEY, CDR2 SVGAGI. The CDR3 spans 12 residues. The CDR3 protein is CASSSEPTEAFF. The CDR3 DNA follows: TGTGCCAGCAGTTCGGAACCCACTGAAGCTTTCTTT.

This clonotype was counted only a few times. V is TRBV6-5 and J is TRBJ1-1; perhaps TRBD1 as D (5 bases). CDR3 size: 14 residues. Germline-derived CDR1 and CDR2 are MNHEY and SVGAGI. The germline V and J ends were trimmed by 0 bases and 4 bases, with 9 bases remaining between them. Here the CDR3 DNA reads TGTGCCAGCAGTTACTCTGGGGGTTCCACTGAAGCTTTCTTT. This sequence encodes CASSYSGGSTEAFF.

The chain uses TRBV27 and TRBJ1-5, with D maybe TRBD1 (6 bases). Looked up from germline, CDR1 is MNHEY and CDR2 is SMNVEV (reference sequence). The CDR3 length is 17 residues. V lost 7 bases, J lost 7 bases, and 26 bases lay in between. CDR3 sequence (DNA): TGTGCCAGCACTTCTACTGGTGGCAGGGGTTTACGACAGCCCCAGCATTTT. This translates into CASTSTGGRGLRQPQHF.

As for this clonotype: A much larger clone differs by one base, so this may be a read error. The chain joins TRBV13 to TRBJ1-1, with TRBD1 matching 9 bases. Trimming at V came to 5 bases and at J to 5 bases, leaving 3 bases not matched to a gene. The germline V gene has CDR1 PRHDT and CDR2 FYEKMQ (reference sequence). The CDR3 extends over 13 amino acids. CDR3 in amino acids: CASSTGQGTEAFF. CDR3 DNA sequence: TGTGCCAGCAGCACCGGACAGGGGACTGAAGCTTTCTTT. Complete variable domain (other parts from reference TRBV13 and TRBJ1-1): AAGVIQSPRHLIKEKRETATLKCYPIPRHDTVYWYQQGPGQDPQFLISFYEKMQSDKGSIPDRFSAQQFSDYHSELNMSSLELGDSALYFCASSTGQGTEAFFGQGTRLTVV.

This chain joins TRBV19 and TRBJ2-3, with 7 nucleotides matching TRBD2. The V segment lost 5 bases and the J segment 1 base; nucleotides outside the gene matches: 6. The CDR3 covers 15 residues. Germline loops: CDR1 LNHDA, CDR2 SQIVND (reference sequence). This CDR3 is CASSSFGGGTDTQYF. CDR3 nucleotide sequence: TGTGCCAGTAGTTCCTTTGGGGGGGGCACAGATACGCAGTATTTT. The variable domain in full, completed from reference TRBV19 and TRBJ2-3, reads DGGITQSPKYLFRKEGQNVTLSCEQNLNHDAMYWYRQDPGQGLRLIYYSQIVNDFQKGDIAEGYSVSREKKESFPLTVTSAQKNPTAFYLCASSSFGGGTDTQYFGPGTRLTVL.